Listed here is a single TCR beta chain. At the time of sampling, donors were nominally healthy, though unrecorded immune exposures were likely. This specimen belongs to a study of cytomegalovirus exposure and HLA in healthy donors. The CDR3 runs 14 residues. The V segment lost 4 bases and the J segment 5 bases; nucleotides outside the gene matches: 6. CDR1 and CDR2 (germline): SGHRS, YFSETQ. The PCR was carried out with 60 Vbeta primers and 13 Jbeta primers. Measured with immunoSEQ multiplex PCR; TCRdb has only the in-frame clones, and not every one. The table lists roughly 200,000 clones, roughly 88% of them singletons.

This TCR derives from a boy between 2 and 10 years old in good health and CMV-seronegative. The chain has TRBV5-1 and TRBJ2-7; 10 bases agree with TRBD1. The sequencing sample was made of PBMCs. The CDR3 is CASSRAGTGDEQYF. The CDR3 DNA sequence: TGCGCCAGCAGCCGGGCCGGGACAGGGGACGAGCAGTACTTC.